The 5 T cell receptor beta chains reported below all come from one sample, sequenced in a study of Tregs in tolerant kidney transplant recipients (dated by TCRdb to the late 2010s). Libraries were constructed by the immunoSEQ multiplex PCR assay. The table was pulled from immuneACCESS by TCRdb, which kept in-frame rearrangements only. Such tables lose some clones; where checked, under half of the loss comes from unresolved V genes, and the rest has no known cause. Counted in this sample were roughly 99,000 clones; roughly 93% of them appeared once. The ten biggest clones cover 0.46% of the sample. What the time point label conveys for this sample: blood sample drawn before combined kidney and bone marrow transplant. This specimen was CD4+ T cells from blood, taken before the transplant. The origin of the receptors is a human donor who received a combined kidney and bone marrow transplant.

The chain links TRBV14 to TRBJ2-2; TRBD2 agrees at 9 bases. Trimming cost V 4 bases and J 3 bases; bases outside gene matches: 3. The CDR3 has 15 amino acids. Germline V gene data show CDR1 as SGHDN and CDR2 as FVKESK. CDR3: CASSPVAGDTGELFF. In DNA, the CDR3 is TGTGCCAGCAGCCCCGTAGCGGGAGACACCGGGGAGCTGTTTTTT. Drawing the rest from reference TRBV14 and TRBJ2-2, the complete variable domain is EAGVTQFPSHSVIEKGQTVTLRCDPISGHDNLYWYRRVMGKEIKFLLHFVKESKQDESGMPNNRFLAERTGGTYSTLKVQPAELEDSGVYFCASSPVAGDTGELFFGEGSRLTVL.

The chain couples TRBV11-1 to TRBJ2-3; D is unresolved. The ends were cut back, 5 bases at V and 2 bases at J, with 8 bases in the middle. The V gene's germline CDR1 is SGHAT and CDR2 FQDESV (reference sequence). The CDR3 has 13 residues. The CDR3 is CASSPSPTDTQYF. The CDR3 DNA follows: TGTGCCAGCAGCCCCTCCCCCACAGATACGCAGTATTTT.

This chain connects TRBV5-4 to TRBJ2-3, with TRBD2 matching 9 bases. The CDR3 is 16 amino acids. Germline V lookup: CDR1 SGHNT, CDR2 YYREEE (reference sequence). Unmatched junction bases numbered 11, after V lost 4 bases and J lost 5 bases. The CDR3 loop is CASSPGGSGGRDTQYF. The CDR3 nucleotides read TGTGCCAGCAGCCCCGGAGGGAGCGGGGGGCGAGATACGCAGTATTTT.

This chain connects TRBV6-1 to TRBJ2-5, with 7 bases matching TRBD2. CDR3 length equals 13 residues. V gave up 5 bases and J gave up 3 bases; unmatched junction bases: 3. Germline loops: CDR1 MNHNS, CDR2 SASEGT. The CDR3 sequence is CASSWGGKETQYF. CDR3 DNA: TGTGCCAGCAGTTGGGGGGGGAAAGAGACCCAGTACTTC.

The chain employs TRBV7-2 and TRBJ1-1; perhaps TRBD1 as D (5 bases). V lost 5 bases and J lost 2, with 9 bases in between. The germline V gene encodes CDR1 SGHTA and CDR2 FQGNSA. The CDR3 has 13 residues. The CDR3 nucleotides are TGTGCCAGCAGCGCGGGACGTAACACTGAAGCTTTCTTT. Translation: CASSAGRNTEAFF. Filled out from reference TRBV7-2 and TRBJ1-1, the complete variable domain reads GAGVSQSPSNKVTEKGKDVELRCDPISGHTALYWYRQSLGQGLEFLIYFQGNSAPDKSGLPSDRFSAERTGGSVSTLTIQRTQQEDSAVYLCASSAGRNTEAFFGQGTRLTVV.